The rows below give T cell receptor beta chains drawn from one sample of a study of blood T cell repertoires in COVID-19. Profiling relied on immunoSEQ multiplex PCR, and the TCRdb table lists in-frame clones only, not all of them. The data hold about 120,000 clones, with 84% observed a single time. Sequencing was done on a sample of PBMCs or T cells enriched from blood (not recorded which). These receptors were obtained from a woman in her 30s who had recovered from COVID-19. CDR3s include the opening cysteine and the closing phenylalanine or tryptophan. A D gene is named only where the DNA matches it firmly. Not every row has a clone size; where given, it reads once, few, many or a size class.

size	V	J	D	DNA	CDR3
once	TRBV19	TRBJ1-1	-	TGTGCCAGTTCTACAGGGATTGAAGCTTTCTTT	CASSTGIEAFF
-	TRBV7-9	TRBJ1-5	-	TGTGCCAGCAGCTTAGAGGGGAGGGGCAATCAGCCCCAGCATTTT	CASSLEGRGNQPQHF
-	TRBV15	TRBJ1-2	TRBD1	TGTGCCACCAGCACCGGACAGGCGGCTAACTATGGCTACACCTTC	CATSTGQAANYGYTF
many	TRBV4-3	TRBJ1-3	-	TGCGCCAGCAGCCAAGATTCGGGAAGCTCTGGAAACACCATATATTTT	CASSQDSGSSGNTIYF
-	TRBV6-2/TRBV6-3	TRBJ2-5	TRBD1	TGTGCCAGCAGTGCCCAGGGGGCTGCCCAAGAGACCCAGTACTTC	CASSAQGAAQETQYF
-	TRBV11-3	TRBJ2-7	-	TGTGCCAGCAGCGGGGGGACCGGAATGAGCGAGCAGTACTTC	CASSGGTGMSEQYF
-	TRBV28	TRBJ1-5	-	TGTGCCAGCAGTTTAGGGGGGGCGTACAATCAGCCCCAGCATTTT	CASSLGGAYNQPQHF
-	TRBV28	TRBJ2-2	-	TGTGCCAGCAGTTTAGTAGGAGGCACCGGGGAGCTGTTTTTT	CASSLVGGTGELFF
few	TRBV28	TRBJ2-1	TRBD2	TGTGCCAGCAGGAGTGGAGCTAGCGGGAAACATGAGCAGTTCTTC	CASRSGASGKHEQFF
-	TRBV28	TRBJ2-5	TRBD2	TGTGCCAGCAGTCAGACCGGGACTAGGGCTCGGGAGACCCAGTACTTC	CASSQTGTRARETQYF
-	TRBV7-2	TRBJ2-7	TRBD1	TGTGCCAGCAGCTTGGGAGGGACAGGGATCTACGAGCAGTACTTC	CASSLGGTGIYEQYF
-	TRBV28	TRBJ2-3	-	TGTGCCAGCAGTTCCCCCTCTACAGGGACAGATACGCAGTATTTT	CASSSPSTGTDTQYF
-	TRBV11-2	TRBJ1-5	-	TGTGCCAGCAGCTTAGATCAGGGGTCCAATCAGCCCCAGCATTTT	CASSLDQGSNQPQHF
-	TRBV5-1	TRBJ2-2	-	TGCGCCAGCAGCAGGGGGGGAGTAGTCGTCGGGGAGCTGTTTTTT	CASSRGGVVVGELFF
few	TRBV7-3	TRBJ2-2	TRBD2	TGTGCCAGCAGCCTCTCTAGCGGGAGGGTCGGGGAGCTGTTTTTT	CASSLSSGRVGELFF
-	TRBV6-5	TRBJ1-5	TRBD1	TGTGCCACCCGACGGCCAGGGGGCCATCAGCCCCAGCATTTT	CATRRPGGHQPQHF
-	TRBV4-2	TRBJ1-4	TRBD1	TGTGCCAGCAGCCAAGAAGGTAGGACAGGGGGCGTTGAAAAACTGTTTTTT	CASSQEGRTGGVEKLFF
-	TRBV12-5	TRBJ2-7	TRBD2	TGTGCTAGTGGTTTGCCGGGACTAGCGGAATCCTACGAGCAGTACTTC	CASGLPGLAESYEQYF
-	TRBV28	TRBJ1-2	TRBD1	TGTGCCAGCAGTTGGACAGGGGGAGGCTACACCTTC	CASSWTGGGYTF
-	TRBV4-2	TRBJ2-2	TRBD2	TGTGCCAGCAGCCAAGCGGGGGGGCAGAACACCGGGGAGCTGTTTTTT	CASSQAGGQNTGELFF
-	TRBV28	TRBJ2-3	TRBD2	TGTGCCAGCAGTTTATCGACCTCGGAGCGGGAGATAACAGATACGCAGTATTTT	CASSLSTSEREITDTQYF
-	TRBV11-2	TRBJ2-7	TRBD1	TGTGCCAGCAGCTTAATCGCGGACAGGGGGCGGAAGCAGTACTTC	CASSLIADRGRKQYF
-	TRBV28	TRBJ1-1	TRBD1	TGTGCCAGCAGTCCAGGGGGCGGAGGAGCTTTCTTT	CASSPGGGGAFF
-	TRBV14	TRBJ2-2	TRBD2	TGTGCCAGCAGCCAGAGAGCGGGAGCATACACCGGGGAGCTGTTTTTT	CASSQRAGAYTGELFF
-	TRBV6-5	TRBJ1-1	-	TGTGCCAGCAGTTACAAGTGGGGGCTGAACACTGAAGCTTTCTTT	CASSYKWGLNTEAFF
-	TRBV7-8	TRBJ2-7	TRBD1	TGTGCCAGCAGCCCAAAGACAGGGGGCGGCTACGAGCAGTACTTC	CASSPKTGGGYEQYF
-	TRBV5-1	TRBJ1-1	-	TGCGCCAGCAGCTTGGGGCACGACACTGAAGCTTTCTTT	CASSLGHDTEAFF
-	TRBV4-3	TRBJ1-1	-	TGCGCCAGCAGCCAAGATCGGGGGTGGGGTCGGAACACTGAAGCTTTCTTT	CASSQDRGWGRNTEAFF
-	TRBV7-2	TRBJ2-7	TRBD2	TGTGCCAGCAGCTTAGGGGGGACTAGCGGGAGGGGCGAGCAGTACTTC	CASSLGGTSGRGEQYF
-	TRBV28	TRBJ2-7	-	TGTGCCAGCAGTCCAGGCGGGGATCGCCGATACGAGCAGTACTTC	CASSPGGDRRYEQYF
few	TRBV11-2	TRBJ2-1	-	TGTGCCAGCAGCTTAGATGGCGGCGAGCAGTTCTTC	CASSLDGGEQFF
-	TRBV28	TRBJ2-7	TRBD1	TGTGCCAGCAGTTTAGGGGGGTGGACAGGGGGTTACGAGCAGTACTTC	CASSLGGWTGGYEQYF
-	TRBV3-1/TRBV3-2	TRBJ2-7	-	TGTGCCAGCAGCCAAGGCCGCGCGGCCCCCTACGAGCAGTACTTC	CASSQGRAAPYEQYF
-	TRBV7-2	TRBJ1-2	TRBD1	TGTGCCAGCAGCCGGACAGGGGGTAACTATGGCTACACCTTC	CASSRTGGNYGYTF
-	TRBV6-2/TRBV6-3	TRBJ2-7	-	TGTGCCAGCAGTCTTACCGCAGGGTCCGAGCAGTACTTC	CASSLTAGSEQYF
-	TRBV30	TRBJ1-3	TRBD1	TGTGCCTGGAGTGTAAGAACAGGGGCTGGAAACACCATATATTTT	CAWSVRTGAGNTIYF
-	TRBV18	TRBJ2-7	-	TGTGCCAGCTCACCCCCGGGACTGGGATTTCTCGAGCAGTACTTC	CASSPPGLGFLEQYF